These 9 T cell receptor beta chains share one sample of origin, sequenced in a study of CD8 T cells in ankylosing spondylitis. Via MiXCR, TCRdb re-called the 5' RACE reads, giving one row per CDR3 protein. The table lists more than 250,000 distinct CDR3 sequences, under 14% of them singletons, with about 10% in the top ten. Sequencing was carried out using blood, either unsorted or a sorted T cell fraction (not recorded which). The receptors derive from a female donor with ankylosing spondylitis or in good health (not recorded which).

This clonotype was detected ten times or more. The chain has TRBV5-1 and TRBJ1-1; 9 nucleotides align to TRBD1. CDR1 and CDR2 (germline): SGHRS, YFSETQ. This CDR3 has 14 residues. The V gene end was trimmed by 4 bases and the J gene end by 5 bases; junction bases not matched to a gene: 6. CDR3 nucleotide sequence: TGCGCCAGCAGCGTACAGGGGGCGGAGACTGAAGCTTTCTTT. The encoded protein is CASSVQGAETEAFF.

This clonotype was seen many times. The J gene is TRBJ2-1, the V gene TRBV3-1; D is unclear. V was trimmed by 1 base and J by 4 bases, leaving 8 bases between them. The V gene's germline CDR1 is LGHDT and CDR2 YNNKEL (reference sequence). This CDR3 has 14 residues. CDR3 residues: CASSQGQSYNEQFF. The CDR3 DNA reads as TGTGCCAGCAGCCAAGGTCAGTCTTACAATGAGCAGTTCTTC.

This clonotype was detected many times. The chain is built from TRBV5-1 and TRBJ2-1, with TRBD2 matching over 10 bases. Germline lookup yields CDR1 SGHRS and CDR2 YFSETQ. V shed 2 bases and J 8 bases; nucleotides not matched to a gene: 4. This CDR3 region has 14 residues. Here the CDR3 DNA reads TGCGCCAGCAGCTTTAGCGGGGGGTCGGATGAGCAGTTCTTC. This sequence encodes CASSFSGGSDEQFF.

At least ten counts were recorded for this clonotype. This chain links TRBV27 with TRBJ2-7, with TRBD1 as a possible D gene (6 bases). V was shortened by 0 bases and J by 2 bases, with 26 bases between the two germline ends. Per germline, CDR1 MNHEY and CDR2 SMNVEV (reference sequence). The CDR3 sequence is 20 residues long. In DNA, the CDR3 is TGTGCCAGCAGTTTATCGGGGGTGGATGCAGGGACACTGTATCCCTACGAGCAGTACTTC. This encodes CASSLSGVDAGTLYPYEQYF.

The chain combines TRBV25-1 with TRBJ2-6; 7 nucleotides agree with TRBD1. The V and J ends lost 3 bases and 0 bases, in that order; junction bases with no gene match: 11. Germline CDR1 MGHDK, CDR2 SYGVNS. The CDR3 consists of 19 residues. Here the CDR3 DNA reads TGTGCCAGCAGTGACCTACCGGGACAGTTGAACTCTGGGGCCAACGTCCTGACTTTC. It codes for CASSDLPGQLNSGANVLTF.

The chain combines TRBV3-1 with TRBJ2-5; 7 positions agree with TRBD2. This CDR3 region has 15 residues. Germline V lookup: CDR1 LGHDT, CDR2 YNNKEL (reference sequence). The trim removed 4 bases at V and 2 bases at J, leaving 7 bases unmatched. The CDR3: CASSPGRTEQETQYF. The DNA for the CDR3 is TGTGCCAGCAGCCCCGGGAGGACGGAACAAGAGACCCAGTACTTC.

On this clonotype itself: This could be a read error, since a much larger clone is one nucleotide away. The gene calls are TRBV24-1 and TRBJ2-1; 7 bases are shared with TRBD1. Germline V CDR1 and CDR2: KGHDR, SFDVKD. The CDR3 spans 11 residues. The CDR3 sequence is CSTGVYNEQFF. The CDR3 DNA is TGTTCCACAGGGGTGTACAATGAGCAGTTCTTC.

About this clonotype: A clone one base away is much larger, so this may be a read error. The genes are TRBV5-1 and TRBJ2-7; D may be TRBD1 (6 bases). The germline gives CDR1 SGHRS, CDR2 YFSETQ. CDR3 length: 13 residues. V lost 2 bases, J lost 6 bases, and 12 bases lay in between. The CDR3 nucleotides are TGCGCCAGCAGCTTTGGACAGTTTGTCGAGCAGTACTTC. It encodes CASSFGQFVEQYF.

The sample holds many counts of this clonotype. The CDR3 loop is CSARDTSGKLADTGELFF. The CDR3 nucleotides read TGCAGTGCTAGAGATACTAGCGGGAAGTTGGCCGACACCGGGGAGCTGTTTTTT. The chain joins TRBV20-1 to TRBJ2-2, with 10 bases matching TRBD2. The CDR3 covers 18 residues. J lost 3 bases, V lost 0 bases, and 10 bases had no gene match. The germline CDR1 and CDR2 sequences are DFQATT and SNEGSKA (reference sequence).